This T cell receptor (beta chain) was obtained from a study of cytomegalovirus exposure and HLA in healthy donors. Primers included in the PCR were 60 Vbeta and 13 Jbeta primers. The assay was immunoSEQ multiplex PCR, and TCRdb's table has in-frame clones only and misses some. Here the sample spans 100,000 or so clones, about 80% being singletons. CDR3 size: 16 residues. The germline CDR1 and CDR2 sequences are SGHRS and YFSETQ. Trimming removed 0 bases at V and 6 bases at J, with 17 bases between. Whole-study results and caveats: It emerged from a later analysis that several of the most significant clusters appeared to be linked to common viral pathogens.

Concerning this clone itself: Its antigen is unknown.

Sequenced sample: PBMCs. The TCR was taken from a man aged 25 to 40 in good health and CMV-seropositive. The chain recombines TRBV5-1 with TRBJ2-3; TRBD2 is a possible D gene (6 bases). The CDR3 DNA is TGCGCCAGCAGCTTGGAAACGGGACTGTTCAGCGATACGCAGTATTTT. Amino acid sequence: CASSLETGLFSDTQYF. The whole variable domain, filled in from reference TRBV5-1 and TRBJ2-3, reads KAGVTQTPRYLIKTRGQQVTLSCSPISGHRSVSWYQQTPGQGLQFLFEYFSETQRNKGNFPGRFSGRQFSNSRSEMNVSTLELGDSALYLCASSLETGLFSDTQYFGPGTRLTVL.